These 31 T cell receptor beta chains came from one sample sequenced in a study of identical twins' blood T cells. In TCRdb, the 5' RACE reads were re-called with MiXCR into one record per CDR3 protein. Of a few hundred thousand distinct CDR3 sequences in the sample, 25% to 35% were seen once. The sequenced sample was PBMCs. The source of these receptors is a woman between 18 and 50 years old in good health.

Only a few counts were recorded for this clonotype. In nucleotides, the CDR3 is TGTGCCAGCAGGTTGGACTTCAATCAGCCCCAGCATTTT. It codes for CASRLDFNQPQHF. This chain joins TRBV28 and TRBJ1-5; D is unresolved. V shed 6 bases and J shed 3 bases, with 9 bases lying between them. The V gene's germline CDR1 is MDHEN and CDR2 SYDVKM. CDR3 size: 13 residues.

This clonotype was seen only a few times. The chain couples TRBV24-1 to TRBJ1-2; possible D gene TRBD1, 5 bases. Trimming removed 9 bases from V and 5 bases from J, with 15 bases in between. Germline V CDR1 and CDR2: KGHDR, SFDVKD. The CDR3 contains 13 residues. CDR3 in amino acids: CATSTGEGYGYTF. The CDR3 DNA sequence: TGTGCCACCTCTACAGGCGAGGGATATGGCTACACCTTC.

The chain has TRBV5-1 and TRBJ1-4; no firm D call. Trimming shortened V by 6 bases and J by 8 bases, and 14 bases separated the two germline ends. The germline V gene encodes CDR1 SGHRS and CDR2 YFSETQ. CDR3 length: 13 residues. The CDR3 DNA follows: TGCGCCAGCACCTTACGGAGTGGGGAAAAACTGTTTTTT. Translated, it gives CASTLRSGEKLFF.

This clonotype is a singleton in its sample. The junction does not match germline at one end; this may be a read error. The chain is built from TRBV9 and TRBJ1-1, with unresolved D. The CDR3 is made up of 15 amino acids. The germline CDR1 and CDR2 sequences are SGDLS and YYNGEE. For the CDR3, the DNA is TGTGCCAGAAGCGTAGAGTGGGGAGGTTACGCTGAAGCTTTCTTT. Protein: CARSVEWGGYAEAFF.

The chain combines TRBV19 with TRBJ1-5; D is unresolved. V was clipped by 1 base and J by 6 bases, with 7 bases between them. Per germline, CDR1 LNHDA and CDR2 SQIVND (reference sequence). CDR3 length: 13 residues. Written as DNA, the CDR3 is TGTGCCAGTAGTATAGCAAATGGTCAGCCCCAGCATTTT. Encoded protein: CASSIANGQPQHF.

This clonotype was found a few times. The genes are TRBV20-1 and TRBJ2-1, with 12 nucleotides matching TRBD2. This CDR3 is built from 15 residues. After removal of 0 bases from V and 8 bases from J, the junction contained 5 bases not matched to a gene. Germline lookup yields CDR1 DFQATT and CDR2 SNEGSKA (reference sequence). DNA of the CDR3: TGCAGTGCTAGAGATGGGCTAGCGGGGGGGGATGAGCAGTTCTTC. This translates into CSARDGLAGGDEQFF.

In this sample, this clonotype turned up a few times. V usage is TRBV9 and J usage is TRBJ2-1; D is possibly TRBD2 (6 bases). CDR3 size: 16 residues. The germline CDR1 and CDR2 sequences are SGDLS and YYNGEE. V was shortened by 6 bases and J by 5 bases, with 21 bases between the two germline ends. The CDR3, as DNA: TGTGCCAGCACCGTTGAACCGGGACTCATAGACAATGAGCAGTTCTTC. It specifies CASTVEPGLIDNEQFF.

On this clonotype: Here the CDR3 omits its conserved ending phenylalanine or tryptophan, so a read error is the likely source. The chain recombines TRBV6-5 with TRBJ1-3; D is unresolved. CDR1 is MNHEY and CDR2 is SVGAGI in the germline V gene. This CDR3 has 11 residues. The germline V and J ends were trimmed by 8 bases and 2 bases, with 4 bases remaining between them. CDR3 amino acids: CASEAGNTIYL. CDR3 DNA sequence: TGTGCCAGCGAGGCTGGAAACACCATATATCTT.

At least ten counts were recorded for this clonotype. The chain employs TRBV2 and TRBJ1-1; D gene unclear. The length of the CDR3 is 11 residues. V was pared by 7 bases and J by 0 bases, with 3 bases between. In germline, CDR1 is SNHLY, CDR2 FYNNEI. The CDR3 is CASTLNTEAFF. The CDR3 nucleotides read TGTGCCAGCACCCTGAACACTGAAGCTTTCTTT.

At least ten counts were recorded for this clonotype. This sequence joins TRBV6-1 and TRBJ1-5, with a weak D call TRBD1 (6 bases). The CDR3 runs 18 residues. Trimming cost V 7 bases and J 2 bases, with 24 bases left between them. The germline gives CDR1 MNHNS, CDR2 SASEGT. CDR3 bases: TGTGCCAGCATCGAGGGCATTGGGGGGCGCGGGGGCAATCAGCCCCAGCATTTT. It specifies CASIEGIGGRGGNQPQHF.

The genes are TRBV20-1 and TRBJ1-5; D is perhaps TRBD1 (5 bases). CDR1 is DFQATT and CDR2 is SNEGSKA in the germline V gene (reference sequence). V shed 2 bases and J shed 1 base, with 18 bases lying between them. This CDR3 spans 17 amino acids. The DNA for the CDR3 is TGCAGTGCTAGAAGGGGAGGGGAGCGAATAAGCAATCAGCCCCAGCATTTT. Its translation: CSARRGGERISNQPQHF.

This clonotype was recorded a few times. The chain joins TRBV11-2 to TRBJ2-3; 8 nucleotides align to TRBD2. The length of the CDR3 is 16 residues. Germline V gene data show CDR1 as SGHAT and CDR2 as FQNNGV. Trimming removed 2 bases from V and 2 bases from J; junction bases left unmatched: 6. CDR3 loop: CASSLTTSGFTDTQYF. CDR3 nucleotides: TGTGCCAGCAGCTTAACTACTAGCGGTTTCACAGATACGCAGTATTTT.

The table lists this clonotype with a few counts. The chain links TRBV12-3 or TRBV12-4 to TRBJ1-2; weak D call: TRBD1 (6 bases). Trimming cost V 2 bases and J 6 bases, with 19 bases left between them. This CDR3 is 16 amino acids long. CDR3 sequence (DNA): TGTGCCAGCAGTTTACTCCTATCAGGGGAAATGCATGGCTACACCTTC. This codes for CASSLLLSGEMHGYTF.

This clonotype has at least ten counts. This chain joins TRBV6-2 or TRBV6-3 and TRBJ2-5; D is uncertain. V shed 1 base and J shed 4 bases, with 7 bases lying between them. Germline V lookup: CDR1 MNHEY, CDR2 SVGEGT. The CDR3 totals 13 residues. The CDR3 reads CASSYLGIETQYF. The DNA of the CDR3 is TGTGCCAGCAGTTACTTAGGAATAGAGACCCAGTACTTC.

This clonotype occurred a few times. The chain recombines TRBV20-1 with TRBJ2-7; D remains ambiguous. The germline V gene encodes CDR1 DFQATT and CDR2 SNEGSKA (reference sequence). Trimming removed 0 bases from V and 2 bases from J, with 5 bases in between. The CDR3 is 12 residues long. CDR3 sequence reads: CSARDHTYEQYF. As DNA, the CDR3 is TGCAGTGCTAGAGATCACACCTACGAGCAGTACTTC.

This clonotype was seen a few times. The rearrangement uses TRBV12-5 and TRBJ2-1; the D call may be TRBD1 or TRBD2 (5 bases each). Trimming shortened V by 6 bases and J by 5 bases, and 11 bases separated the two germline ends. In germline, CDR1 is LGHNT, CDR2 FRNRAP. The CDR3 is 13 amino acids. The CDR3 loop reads CASGGLGDNEQFF. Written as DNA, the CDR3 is TGTGCTAGTGGGGGGTTGGGGGACAATGAGCAGTTCTTC.

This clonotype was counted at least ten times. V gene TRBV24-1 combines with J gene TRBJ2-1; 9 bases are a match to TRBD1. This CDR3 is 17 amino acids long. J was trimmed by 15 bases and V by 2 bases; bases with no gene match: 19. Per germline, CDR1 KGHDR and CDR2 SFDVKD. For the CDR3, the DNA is TGTGCCACCAGTGATTCTGAACTCTCCACCGGACAGGGGATGATGTTCTTC. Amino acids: CATSDSELSTGQGMMFF.

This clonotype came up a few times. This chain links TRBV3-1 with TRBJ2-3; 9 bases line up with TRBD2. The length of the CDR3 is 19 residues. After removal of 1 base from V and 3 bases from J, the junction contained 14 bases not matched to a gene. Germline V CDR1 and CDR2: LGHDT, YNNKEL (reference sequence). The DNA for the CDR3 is TGTGCCAGCAGCCAAGGGAGTAGCGGGAGAATTATTGGTACAGATACGCAGTATTTT. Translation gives CASSQGSSGRIIGTDTQYF.

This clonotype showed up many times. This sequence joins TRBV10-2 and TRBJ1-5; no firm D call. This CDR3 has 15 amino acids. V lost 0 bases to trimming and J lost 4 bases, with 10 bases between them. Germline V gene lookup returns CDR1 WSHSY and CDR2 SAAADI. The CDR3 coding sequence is TGCGCCAGCAGTGAGTCAAGCCCTTTAAATCAGCCCCAGCATTTT. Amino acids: CASSESSPLNQPQHF.

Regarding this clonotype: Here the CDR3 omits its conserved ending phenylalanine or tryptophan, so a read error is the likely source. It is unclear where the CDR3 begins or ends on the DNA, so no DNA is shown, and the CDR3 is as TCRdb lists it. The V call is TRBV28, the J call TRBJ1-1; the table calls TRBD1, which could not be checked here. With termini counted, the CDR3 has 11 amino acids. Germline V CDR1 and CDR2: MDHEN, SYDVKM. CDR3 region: CASSLSGTVRL.

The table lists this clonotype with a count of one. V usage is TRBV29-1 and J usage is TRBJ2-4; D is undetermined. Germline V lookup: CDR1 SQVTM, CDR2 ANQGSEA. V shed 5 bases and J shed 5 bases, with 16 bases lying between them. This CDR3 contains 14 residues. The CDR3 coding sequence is TGCAGCGTTCAAGGGTCAGCAACACAAAACATTCAGTACTTC. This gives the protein CSVQGSATQNIQYF.

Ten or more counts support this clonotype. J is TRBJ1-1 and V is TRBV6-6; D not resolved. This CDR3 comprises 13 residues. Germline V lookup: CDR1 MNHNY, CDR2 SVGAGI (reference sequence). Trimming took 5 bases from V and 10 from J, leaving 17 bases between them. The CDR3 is CASSLPVAGRAFF. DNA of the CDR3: TGTGCCAGCAGTCTCCCAGTCGCGGGCAGAGCTTTCTTT.

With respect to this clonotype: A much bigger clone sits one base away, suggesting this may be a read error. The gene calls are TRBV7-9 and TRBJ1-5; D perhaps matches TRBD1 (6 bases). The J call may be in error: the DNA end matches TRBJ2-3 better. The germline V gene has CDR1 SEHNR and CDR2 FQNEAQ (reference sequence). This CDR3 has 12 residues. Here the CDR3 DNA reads TGTGCCAGCAGCCGGGACAATCAGCCCCAGTATTTT. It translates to CASSRDNQPQYF.

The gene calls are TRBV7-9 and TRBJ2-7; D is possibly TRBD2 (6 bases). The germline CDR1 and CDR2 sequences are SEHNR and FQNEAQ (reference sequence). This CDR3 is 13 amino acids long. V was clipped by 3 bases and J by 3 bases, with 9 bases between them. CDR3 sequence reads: CASSFGGNYEQYF. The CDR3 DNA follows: TGTGCCAGCAGCTTTGGGGGGAACTACGAGCAGTACTTC. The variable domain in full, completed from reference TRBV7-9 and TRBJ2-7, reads DTGVSQNPRHKITKRGQNVTFRCDPISEHNRLYWYRQTLGQGPEFLTYFQNEAQLEKSRLLSDRFSAERPKGSFSTLEIQRTEQGDSAMYLCASSFGGNYEQYFGPGTRLTVT.

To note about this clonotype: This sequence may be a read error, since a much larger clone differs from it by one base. The CDR3 loop reads CTSSLPTGLYGYTF. CDR3 sequence (DNA): TGTACCAGCAGCCTCCCGACAGGGCTCTATGGCTACACCTTC. This sequence joins TRBV7-2 and TRBJ1-2, with 7 bases identical to TRBD1. Per the germline V gene, CDR1 is SGHTA and CDR2 is FQGNSA. The junction had 7 bases not matched to a gene; V was cut back by 5 bases and J by 4 bases. This CDR3 is built from 14 residues.

The CDR3 nucleotides read TGTGCCAGCAGCGTAGCTTCAGGGACGGGGGAAAAACTGTTTTTT. This gives the protein CASSVASGTGEKLFF. The chain employs TRBV9 and TRBJ1-4; TRBD1 is a possible D gene (5 bases). Trimming took 0 bases from V and 8 from J, leaving 14 bases between them. Germline V gene lookup returns CDR1 SGDLS and CDR2 YYNGEE. The CDR3 loop spans 15 amino acids.

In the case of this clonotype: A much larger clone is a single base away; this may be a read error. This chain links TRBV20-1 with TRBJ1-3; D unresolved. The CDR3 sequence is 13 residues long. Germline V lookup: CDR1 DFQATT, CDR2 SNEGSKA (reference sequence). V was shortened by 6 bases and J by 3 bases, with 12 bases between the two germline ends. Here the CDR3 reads CSAWMQDGNTIYF. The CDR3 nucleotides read TGCAGTGCCTGGATGCAGGATGGAAACACCATATATTTT.

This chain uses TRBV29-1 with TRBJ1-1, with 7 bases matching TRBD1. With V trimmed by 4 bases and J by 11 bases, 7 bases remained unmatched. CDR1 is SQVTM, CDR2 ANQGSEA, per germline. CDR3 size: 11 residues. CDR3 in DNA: TGCAGCGTTGCGACAGGGATGAGCGCTTTCTTT. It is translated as CSVATGMSAFF.

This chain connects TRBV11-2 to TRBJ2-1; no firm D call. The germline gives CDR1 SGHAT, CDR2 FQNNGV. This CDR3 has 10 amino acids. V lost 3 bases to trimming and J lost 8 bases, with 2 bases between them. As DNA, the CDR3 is TGTGCCAGCAGCTTGCATGAGCAGTTCTTC. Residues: CASSLHEQFF.

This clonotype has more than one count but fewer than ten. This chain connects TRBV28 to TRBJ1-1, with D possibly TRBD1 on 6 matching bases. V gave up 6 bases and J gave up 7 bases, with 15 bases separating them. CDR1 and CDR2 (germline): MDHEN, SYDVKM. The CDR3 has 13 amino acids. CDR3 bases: TGTGCCAGCAGGTTCAACCACAGGGATGAAGCTTTCTTT. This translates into CASRFNHRDEAFF.

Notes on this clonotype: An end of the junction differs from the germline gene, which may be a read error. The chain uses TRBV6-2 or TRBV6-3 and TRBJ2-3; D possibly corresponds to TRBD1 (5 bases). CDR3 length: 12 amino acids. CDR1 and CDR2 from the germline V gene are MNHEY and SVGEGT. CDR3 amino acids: CASSWSTDTRYF. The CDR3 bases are TGTGCCAGCAGTTGGTCGACAGATACGCGGTATTTT.